This passage covers 26 T cell receptor beta chains from one sample sequenced in a study of CD8+ T cells in alopecia areata. As the sequencing template, cDNA was produced by extracting RNA and reverse transcribing it. Clones were read by immunoSEQ multiplex PCR, and TCRdb kept only the in-frame ones, dropping some. Counted here are some 130,000 clones, about 49% occurring once; the ten biggest clones make up around 20%. The material was CD8+ T cells sorted from blood, obtained at week 0. Source of these receptors: a human donor with alopecia areata.

The V gene is TRBV7-6, the J gene TRBJ2-3, with TRBD2 matching over 9 bases. The V and J ends lost 1 base and 1 base, in that order; junction bases with no gene match: 0. Germline-derived CDR1 and CDR2 are SGHVS and FNYEAQ. The CDR3 runs 15 residues. CDR3 DNA: TGTGCCAGCAGCTTAGGACTAGCGGGCACAGATACGCAGTATTTT. Translating it yields CASSLGLAGTDTQYF. Combining the CDR3 with reference TRBV7-6 and TRBJ2-3 gives the whole variable domain GAGVSQSPRYKVTKRGQDVALRCDPISGHVSLYWYRQALGQGPEFLTYFNYEAQQDKSGLPNDRFSAERPEGSISTLTIQRTEQRDSAMYRCASSLGLAGTDTQYFGPGTRLTVL.

The rearrangement links TRBV5-1 to TRBJ2-7, with 10 bases that match TRBD1. The V and J ends lost 5 bases and 0 bases, in that order; junction bases with no gene match: 5. Per the germline V gene, CDR1 is SGHRS and CDR2 is YFSETQ. The CDR3 covers 15 residues. CDR3 nucleotide sequence: TGCGCCAGCAGTTCCGGGACAGGGGTCTCCTACGAGCAGTACTTC. Translating it yields CASSSGTGVSYEQYF.

The rearrangement joins TRBV5-4 to TRBJ1-1; 9 nucleotides match TRBD1. The CDR3 is 15 residues long. With 4 bases clipped from V and 5 bases from J, the junction kept 9 bases outside the gene matches. Germline CDR1 SGHNT, CDR2 YYREEE (reference sequence). Here the CDR3 reads CASSERTGVGTEAFF. The CDR3 DNA is TGTGCCAGCAGCGAAAGGACAGGGGTAGGAACTGAAGCTTTCTTT.

In this sample, this clone turned up a few times. V gene TRBV11-2 combines with J gene TRBJ2-3; D may be TRBD2 (6 bases). V shed 4 bases and J shed 1 base, with 9 bases lying between them. This CDR3 region has 14 residues. Looked up from germline, CDR1 is SGHAT and CDR2 is FQNNGV. CDR3 in DNA: TGTGCCAGCAGCTCGGGAGAAGGCACAGATACGCAGTATTTT. Translating it yields CASSSGEGTDTQYF.

The CDR3 DNA reads as TGTGCCAGCAGTGCCGGACAGGGTCTGAACACTGAAGCTTTCTTT. Translation: CASSAGQGLNTEAFF. The chain links TRBV6-5 to TRBJ1-1, with 8 bases fitting TRBD1. The CDR3 has 15 amino acids. The V gene end was trimmed by 5 bases and the J gene end by 0 bases; junction bases not matched to a gene: 5. The germline CDR1 and CDR2 sequences are MNHEY and SVGAGI.

V gene TRBV5-6 combines with J gene TRBJ1-6, with D unclear. The germline CDR1 and CDR2 sequences are SGHDT and YYEEEE. The V and J ends lost 0 bases and 9 bases respectively, with 10 bases between them. The CDR3 consists of 14 residues. The CDR3 DNA sequence: TGTGCCAGCAGCTTGGCCCTCTGGGGTTCACCCCTCCACTTT. Protein: CASSLALWGSPLHF.

V usage is TRBV29-1 and J usage is TRBJ2-5, with D uncertain. Germline V gives CDR1 SQVTM, CDR2 ANQGSEA. V was pared by 2 bases and J by 1 base, with 8 bases between. CDR3 size: 13 residues. The CDR3 bases are TGCAGCGTTGAATCTGGATTCCAAGAGACCCAGTACTTC. Protein sequence: CSVESGFQETQYF.

V and J are TRBV30 and TRBJ2-2; D is possibly TRBD2 (6 bases). Looked up from germline, CDR1 is GTSNPN and CDR2 is SVGIG (reference sequence). CDR3 length: 14 residues. Trimming stripped 1 base from V and 7 bases from J, with 13 bases between. The CDR3 DNA sequence: TGTGCCTGGAGTGATAGGGGAGGTATCGGGGAGCTGTTTTTT. Its translation is CAWSDRGGIGELFF.

This clone appeared a few times. The V call is TRBV5-6, the J call TRBJ2-1; unclear D gene. Germline lookup yields CDR1 SGHDT and CDR2 YYEEEE. V dropped 6 bases and J dropped 0 bases, with 1 base sitting between them. This CDR3 region has 11 residues. CDR3 region: CASNSYNEQFF. The CDR3 DNA follows: TGTGCCAGCAACTCCTACAATGAGCAGTTCTTC.

In this sample, this clone turned up a few times. The chain has TRBV5-1 and TRBJ2-1; TRBD1 is a possible D gene (5 bases). The germline V gene has CDR1 SGHRS and CDR2 YFSETQ. The CDR3 is 13 residues long. V was shortened by 5 bases and J by 4 bases, with 10 bases between the two germline ends. The DNA of the CDR3 is TGCGCCAGCAGACGAGACAGTTACAATGAGCAGTTCTTC. It yields the protein CASRRDSYNEQFF.

V and J are TRBV7-6 and TRBJ2-7, with D perhaps TRBD1 or TRBD2 (5 bases each). CDR1 and CDR2 (germline): SGHVS, FNYEAQ. V lost 4 bases and J lost 3, with 13 bases in between. This CDR3 is 14 amino acids long. CDR3 DNA: TGTGCCAGCAGCTCCCGGGACGGAGGCTACGAGCAGTACTTC. The encoded protein is CASSSRDGGYEQYF.

The chain couples TRBV19 to TRBJ1-1, with D possibly matching TRBD1 (5 bases). This CDR3 contains 14 residues. Germline-derived CDR1 and CDR2 are LNHDA and SQIVND (reference sequence). The V gene lost 7 bases and the J gene lost 6 bases, with 18 bases spanning the gap. CDR3 bases: TGTGCCAGTACCCGAAGAGAAAGGGACGCTGAAGCTTTCTTT. Residues: CASTRRERDAEAFF.

This clone was observed a few times. The sample has other DNA sequences that encode this CDR3 too. The chain carries TRBV30 and TRBJ1-1; D gene uncertain. Germline values: CDR1 GTSNPN, CDR2 SVGIG (reference sequence). The CDR3 runs to 11 residues. Trimming removed 4 bases at V and 1 base at J, with 4 bases between. CDR3 region: CAWKGNTEAFF. The CDR3 DNA sequence: TGTGCCTGGAAGGGGAACACTGAAGCTTTCTTT. The variable domain in full, with the rest retrieved from reference TRBV30 and TRBJ1-1, is SQTIHQWPATLVQPVGSPLSLECTVEGTSNPNLYWYRQAAGRGLQLLFYSVGIGQISSEVPQNLSASRPQDRQFILSSKKLLLSDSGFYLCAWKGNTEAFFGQGTRLTVV.

The chain recombines TRBV11-1 with TRBJ1-1; D not certain. CDR3 length equals 14 residues. The germline V gene has CDR1 SGHAT and CDR2 FQDESV (reference sequence). The V gene lost 3 bases and the J gene lost 1 base, with 9 bases spanning the gap. CDR3 DNA sequence: TGTGCCAGCAGCTTTGCTGAGGGGAACACTGAAGCTTTCTTT. The encoded protein is CASSFAEGNTEAFF.

V usage is TRBV6-6 and J usage is TRBJ2-7; 7 nucleotides agree with TRBD2. The trim removed 6 bases at V and 5 bases at J, leaving 10 bases unmatched. CDR3 length equals 14 residues. The germline V gene encodes CDR1 MNHNY and CDR2 SVGAGI (reference sequence). In DNA, the CDR3 is TGTGCCAGCAGCTCCCAGGGACTACAGAACGAGCAGTACTTC. Protein product: CASSSQGLQNEQYF.

The genes are TRBV6-5 and TRBJ1-5; D uncertain. V was shortened by 2 bases and J by 0 bases, with 5 bases between the two germline ends. Germline V CDR1 and CDR2: MNHEY, SVGAGI. The CDR3 totals 14 residues. For the CDR3, the DNA is TGTGCCAGCAGTTACCGGATTAGCAATCAGCCCCAGCATTTT. Amino acid sequence: CASSYRISNQPQHF.

The V call is TRBV7-8, the J call TRBJ2-5, with 8 bases aligning to TRBD2. CDR3 size: 13 residues. V trimming: 4 bases; J trimming: 5 bases; junction bases outside the gene matches: 3. The germline V gene encodes CDR1 SGHVS and CDR2 FQNEAQ. The CDR3 sequence: CASSYGGGETQYF. The CDR3 bases are TGTGCCAGCAGCTATGGCGGGGGGGAGACCCAGTACTTC.

The gene calls are TRBV30 and TRBJ2-7; possibly TRBD2 for D (6 bases). Germline CDR1 and CDR2: GTSNPN and SVGIG (reference sequence). The ends were cut back, 0 bases at V and 5 bases at J, with 11 bases in the middle. CDR3 length: 13 residues. The CDR3 coding sequence is TGTGCCTGGAGTGTACTTGGGGGGAACGAGCAGTACTTC. Its translation is CAWSVLGGNEQYF.

This chain uses TRBV30 with TRBJ2-7; tentatively, D is TRBD2 (5 bases). V was pared by 2 bases and J by 0 bases, with 11 bases between. The CDR3 length is 14 residues. CDR1 GTSNPN and CDR2 SVGIG come from the germline V gene (reference sequence). The CDR3 sequence: CAWSWTQSSYEQYF. Here the CDR3 DNA reads TGTGCCTGGAGTTGGACTCAGAGCTCCTACGAGCAGTACTTC.

This clone was detected only a few times. V gene TRBV11-2 combines with J gene TRBJ2-2, with unresolved D. Germline CDR1 reads SGHAT; CDR2 reads FQNNGV. Deletions cut 0 bases from V and 9 bases from J, with 5 bases between. The CDR3 extends over 12 amino acids. CDR3 sequence reads: CASSLEGWELFF. The CDR3 DNA reads TGTGCCAGCAGCTTAGAAGGGTGGGAGCTGTTTTTT.

This chain's CDR3 is CAISESRASGNNEQFF. The CDR3 coding sequence is TGTGCCATCAGTGAGTCAAGGGCTAGCGGCAACAATGAGCAGTTCTTC. The V call is TRBV10-3, the J call TRBJ2-1; 7 nucleotides match TRBD2. Germline values: CDR1 ENHRY, CDR2 SYGVKD. V shed 0 bases, J shed 5 bases, and the junction held 7 bases outside the gene matches. The CDR3 runs 16 residues.

The chain has TRBV18 and TRBJ2-3; D gene unclear. This CDR3 has 16 amino acids. V was trimmed by 1 base and J by 0 bases, leaving 11 bases between them. CDR1 and CDR2 from the germline V gene are KGHSH and LQKENI. CDR3 region: CASSPQGFASTDTQYF. The CDR3 coding sequence is TGTGCCAGCTCACCACAGGGTTTTGCTAGCACAGATACGCAGTATTTT.

The V call is TRBV7-8, the J call TRBJ2-2; D might be TRBD1 (5 bases). Per the germline V gene, CDR1 is SGHVS and CDR2 is FQNEAQ. This CDR3 comprises 18 residues. V gave up 2 bases and J gave up 0 bases, with 16 bases separating them. The DNA for the CDR3 is TGTGCCAGCAGCTTATTTTTCGAGACAGCCACGAACACCGGGGAGCTGTTTTTT. It is translated as CASSLFFETATNTGELFF.

The genes are TRBV5-1 and TRBJ1-6, with 9 bases identical to TRBD1. Germline V gives CDR1 SGHRS, CDR2 YFSETQ. The CDR3 totals 16 residues. Unmatched junction bases numbered 12, after V lost 4 bases and J lost 10 bases. The CDR3 loop reads CASSPNRRTGESPLHF. The CDR3 nucleotides are TGCGCCAGCAGCCCCAACCGAAGGACAGGGGAATCACCCCTCCACTTT.

The rearrangement joins TRBV6-5 to TRBJ2-1, with D possibly being TRBD1 (6 bases). The CDR3 sequence is 16 residues long. Germline-derived CDR1 and CDR2 are MNHEY and SVGAGI. The V end lost 0 bases, the J end lost 0 bases, and 9 bases lay between the germline ends. CDR3 amino acids: CASSYSRTVSYNEQFF. CDR3 DNA: TGTGCCAGCAGTTACTCAAGGACAGTCTCCTACAATGAGCAGTTCTTC.

The V and J genes are TRBV27 and TRBJ1-6; weak D call: TRBD1 (5 bases). The germline V gene encodes CDR1 MNHEY and CDR2 SMNVEV (reference sequence). This CDR3 region has 13 residues. Trimming removed 5 bases at V and 9 bases at J, with 11 bases between. CDR3 residues: CASSLPRGSPLHF. In DNA form, the CDR3 reads TGTGCCAGCAGTCTACCAAGGGGTTCACCCCTCCACTTT.